This passage covers 7 T cell receptor beta chains from one sample sequenced in a study of spatial heterogeneity in lung cancer. Points from the study as a whole: Tracking of tumor mutation counts was seen in expanded intratumoral alpha and beta TCR counts.

Time point meaning: sample taken at primary tumor resection. Via MiXCR, TCRdb re-called the 5' RACE reads, giving one row per CDR3 protein. The sample shows nearly 25,000 distinct CDR3 sequences, 8.8% of them seen only once. No antigen is known for these receptors. Here the sequenced sample was lung tumor tissue, taken at surgery. These receptors all come from a male donor with early-stage non-small cell lung cancer.

V and J are TRBV6-5 and TRBJ2-1, with D hard to call. Trimming took off 4 bases at V and 3 bases at J, with 4 bases between the two ends. Germline V gene lookup returns CDR1 MNHEY and CDR2 SVGAGI. This CDR3 is built from 12 residues. As DNA, the CDR3 is TGTGCCAGCAGTTCTATCTACAATGAGCAGTTCTTC. This codes for CASSSIYNEQFF.

This clonotype was counted between two and nine times. The chain combines TRBV20-1 with TRBJ2-2; D call uncertain. Germline V lookup: CDR1 DFQATT, CDR2 SNEGSKA (reference sequence). V was trimmed by 0 bases and J by 7 bases, leaving 9 bases between them. This CDR3 has 13 residues. CDR3 bases: TGCAGTGCTAGAGATGTAGGCCGCGGGGAGCTGTTTTTT. Protein: CSARDVGRGELFF.

At least ten counts were recorded for this clonotype. The V call is TRBV9, the J call TRBJ2-1; D might be TRBD2 (6 bases). CDR1 is SGDLS and CDR2 is YYNGEE in the germline V gene. The CDR3 is 15 amino acids. V lost 4 bases and J 5 bases, leaving 16 bases between the germline ends. CDR3 DNA sequence: TGTGCCAGCAGCCCAGGGCTAGCGCCGAACAATGAGCAGTTCTTC. Translation: CASSPGLAPNNEQFF.

This clonotype appeared a few times. The J gene is TRBJ2-5, the V gene TRBV5-1; perhaps TRBD2 as D (6 bases). The germline V gene has CDR1 SGHRS and CDR2 YFSETQ. V gave up 6 bases and J gave up 1 base, with 13 bases separating them. CDR3 length: 14 amino acids. The chain's CDR3 is CASTGGTSQETQYF. CDR3 nucleotide sequence: TGCGCCAGCACCGGAGGGACTTCCCAAGAGACCCAGTACTTC.

This clonotype was observed at least ten times. V is TRBV24-1 and J is TRBJ2-7; 11 bases map to TRBD1. V was clipped by 10 bases and J by 6 bases; unmatched bases: 4. This CDR3 is 12 amino acids long. Germline values: CDR1 KGHDR, CDR2 SFDVKD. The CDR3 DNA reads as TGTGCCACGGCCGGGACAGGGGGCGAGCAGTACTTC. This encodes CATAGTGGEQYF.

This clonotype was picked up many times. This rearrangement joins TRBV20-1 to TRBJ2-7; 7 nucleotides match TRBD1. The CDR3 contains 14 residues. V trimming: 2 bases; J trimming: 7 bases; junction bases outside the gene matches: 11. Per germline, CDR1 DFQATT and CDR2 SNEGSKA (reference sequence). For the CDR3, the DNA is TGCAGTGCTAGAAAAACAGGGGTCCAGGGAGAGCAGTACTTC. Protein sequence: CSARKTGVQGEQYF.

At least ten counts were recorded for this clonotype. This chain links TRBV5-1 with TRBJ2-7, with D unclear. This CDR3 spans 15 amino acids. Looked up from germline, CDR1 is SGHRS and CDR2 is YFSETQ. The V gene lost 1 base and the J gene lost 6 bases, with 17 bases spanning the gap. The CDR3 here is CASSLSEKERSEQYF. As DNA, the CDR3 is TGCGCCAGCAGCTTGAGTGAGAAGGAACGGAGCGAGCAGTACTTC.